The 20 T cell receptor beta chains given below trace back to one sample, sequenced in a study of naive and memory T cell subsets. An equimolar mix of two oligonucleotides served as the beta constant-region primer for TRBC1 and TRBC2. Nested alpha and beta constant-region primers with the SP2 primer drove four PCR rounds on ligated cDNA. Using its own MiXCR run on the UMI-ligation and nested PCR reads, TCRdb lists one record per CDR3 protein. Of about 82,000 distinct CDR3 sequences listed, about 10% are singletons. Sequenced sample: naive CD8+ T cells from blood. These receptors all come from a human donor in good health.

This clonotype was seen ten or more times. The chain couples TRBV9 to TRBJ2-1; 12 bases align to TRBD1. Trimming cost V 5 bases and J 7 bases; bases outside gene matches: 1. The CDR3 contains 13 residues. The germline V gene has CDR1 SGDLS and CDR2 YYNGEE. The CDR3 reads CASRGQGANEQFF. CDR3 sequence (DNA): TGTGCCAGCAGGGGACAGGGGGCTAATGAGCAGTTCTTC.

V usage is TRBV5-5 and J usage is TRBJ2-3, with D possibly TRBD1 on 6 matching bases. The CDR3 extends over 16 amino acids. Deletions cut 1 base from V and 1 base from J, with 13 bases between. CDR1 is SGHKS and CDR2 is YYEKEE in the germline V gene (reference sequence). The CDR3 DNA sequence: TGTGCCAGCAGCTTGTGGACAGAGGATCGCACAGATACGCAGTATTTT. Its protein is CASSLWTEDRTDTQYF.

This chain links TRBV5-1 with TRBJ2-5; unclear D gene. The CDR3 is 15 residues long. V was pared by 0 bases and J by 1 base, with 10 bases between. Germline CDR1 reads SGHRS; CDR2 reads YFSETQ. The CDR3 nucleotides read TGCGCCAGCAGCTTGGCGGTGGGGATCCAAGAGACCCAGTACTTC. Its protein product is CASSLAVGIQETQYF.

This clonotype was seen ten or more times. The chain links TRBV19 to TRBJ2-1; 7 bases align to TRBD2. This CDR3 spans 11 amino acids. Trimming cost V 6 bases and J 8 bases; bases outside gene matches: 1. Looked up from germline, CDR1 is LNHDA and CDR2 is SQIVND (reference sequence). The CDR3 sequence: CASRTSHEQFF. The CDR3 DNA sequence: TGTGCCAGTAGGACTAGCCATGAGCAGTTCTTC.

The CDR3 sequence is CSVRTSGNYEQYF. CDR3 bases: TGCAGCGTAAGGACTAGCGGGAACTACGAGCAGTACTTC. The gene calls are TRBV29-1 and TRBJ2-7, with 12 positions matching TRBD2. Trimming at V came to 6 bases and at J to 3 bases, leaving 3 bases not matched to a gene. In germline, CDR1 is SQVTM, CDR2 ANQGSEA. The CDR3 extends over 13 amino acids.

This clonotype was observed many times. The chain employs TRBV9 and TRBJ1-2, with D perhaps TRBD1 (6 bases). The CDR3 extends over 14 amino acids. The ends were cut back, 5 bases at V and 4 bases at J, with 15 bases in the middle. Germline values: CDR1 SGDLS, CDR2 YYNGEE. CDR3 protein: CASRERDNRYGYTF. For the CDR3, the DNA is TGTGCCAGCAGAGAGAGGGACAATCGCTATGGCTACACCTTC.

This sequence joins TRBV4-1 and TRBJ2-1; 12 nucleotides align to TRBD1. The length of the CDR3 is 15 residues. Germline values: CDR1 MGHRA, CDR2 YSYEKL. With V trimmed by 0 bases and J by 8 bases, 2 bases remained unmatched. The CDR3 DNA sequence: TGCGCCAGCAGCCAAGAGGGGACAGGGGGCGATGAGCAGTTCTTC. Translating it yields CASSQEGTGGDEQFF.

This clonotype came up many times. The chain carries TRBV20-1 and TRBJ2-7; 9 bases map to TRBD1. The trim removed 3 bases at V and 4 bases at J, leaving 7 bases unmatched. The germline gives CDR1 DFQATT, CDR2 SNEGSKA (reference sequence). CDR3 length: 14 residues. The CDR3 DNA reads TGCAGTGCTAGGGGGACAGGGTCTTTGTACGAGCAGTACTTC. Protein: CSARGTGSLYEQYF.

In its sample, this clonotype was seen many times. CDR3 sequence reads: CASSQTPGQGRGEQYF. CDR3 DNA sequence: TGCGCCAGCAGCCAGACTCCGGGACAGGGGAGGGGCGAGCAGTACTTC. The rearrangement uses TRBV4-1 and TRBJ2-7, with 10 nucleotides matching TRBD1. Losses at the gene ends were 3 bases for V and 6 bases for J; bases not matched to a gene: 11. The CDR3 is made up of 16 amino acids. Germline loops: CDR1 MGHRA, CDR2 YSYEKL.

V gene TRBV29-1 combines with J gene TRBJ2-7; D is unclear. CDR3 size: 15 residues. The V end lost 6 bases, the J end lost 1 base, and 19 bases lay between the germline ends. CDR1 and CDR2 (germline): SQVTM, ANQGSEA. CDR3 coding DNA: TGCAGCGTGGCCTATTCAGGCAGTGGGTCCTACGAGCAGTACTTC. Translated: CSVAYSGSGSYEQYF.

This clonotype was found many times. The chain carries TRBV7-9 and TRBJ2-3; D is unclear. The CDR3 has 13 residues. Trimming took 5 bases from V and 4 from J, leaving 10 bases between them. Per the germline V gene, CDR1 is SEHNR and CDR2 is FQNEAQ (reference sequence). The CDR3 DNA reads TGTGCCAGCAGCCACCAAGCAGCAGATACGCAGTATTTT. Protein: CASSHQAADTQYF.

This sequence joins TRBV18 and TRBJ2-1; D is unclear. CDR3 length: 12 residues. Trimming stripped 2 bases from V and 8 bases from J, with 7 bases between. CDR1 KGHSH and CDR2 LQKENI come from the germline V gene. The CDR3 coding sequence is TGTGCCAGCTCACCAATTTATGATGAGCAGTTCTTC. Its protein product is CASSPIYDEQFF.

This clonotype was found a few times. This chain connects TRBV30 to TRBJ2-1, with 10 bases matching TRBD1. Germline trimming cut 3 bases from V and 8 bases from J; bases unmatched to any gene: 4. The CDR3 spans 13 residues. Germline CDR1 and CDR2: GTSNPN and SVGIG (reference sequence). The CDR3 DNA follows: TGTGCCTGGAGACGGGACAGGGGCCATGAGCAGTTCTTC. It specifies CAWRRDRGHEQFF.

This chain connects TRBV6-2 or TRBV6-3 to TRBJ2-7; no definite D call. The CDR3 length is 14 residues. The germline V and J ends were trimmed by 2 bases and 2 bases, with 10 bases remaining between them. CDR1 is MNHEY, CDR2 SVGEGT, per germline. This CDR3 reads CASSYEGFPYEQYF. In nucleotides, the CDR3 is TGTGCCAGCAGTTACGAAGGGTTCCCCTACGAGCAGTACTTC.

A few counts support this clonotype. This sequence joins TRBV13 and TRBJ2-5; D is perhaps TRBD1 (6 bases). The CDR3 contains 14 residues. V gave up 5 bases and J gave up 9 bases, with 19 bases separating them. The V gene's germline CDR1 is PRHDT and CDR2 FYEKMQ (reference sequence). The CDR3 DNA reads as TGTGCCAGCAGCCCGGGAACAGGGCTCATGGCCCAGTACTTC. Amino acid sequence: CASSPGTGLMAQYF.

This clonotype was observed at least ten times. J is TRBJ2-7 and V is TRBV6-1; D gene ambiguous. The CDR3 is 13 amino acids. Germline V CDR1 and CDR2: MNHNS, SASEGT. V was pared by 4 bases and J by 4 bases, with 11 bases between. Here the CDR3 reads CASSGWTVYEQYF. The CDR3 DNA reads TGTGCCAGCAGTGGATGGACGGTTTACGAGCAGTACTTC.

The sample holds a few counts of this clonotype. J is TRBJ2-7 and V is TRBV7-9; no reliable D call. The CDR3 is 14 amino acids. Germline values: CDR1 SEHNR, CDR2 FQNEAQ (reference sequence). Trimming cost V 6 bases and J 2 bases, with 14 bases left between them. The CDR3 region is CASSLDQTPYEQYF. The CDR3 DNA reads as TGTGCCAGCAGTTTGGACCAGACCCCCTACGAGCAGTACTTC.

This clonotype was counted ten times or more. This sequence joins TRBV27 and TRBJ1-1; D is ambiguous. Trimming left V 2 bases short and J 4 bases short, with 8 bases between. Germline lookup yields CDR1 MNHEY and CDR2 SMNVEV (reference sequence). The CDR3 contains 13 residues. The CDR3 DNA reads TGTGCCAGCAGTTTACATGGATCCACTGAAGCTTTCTTT. This gives the protein CASSLHGSTEAFF.

This clonotype was detected a few times. The chain has TRBV24-1 and TRBJ2-3; 12 bases align to TRBD2. The CDR3 sequence is 17 residues long. The germline CDR1 and CDR2 sequences are KGHDR and SFDVKD. The V segment lost 5 bases and the J segment 2 bases; nucleotides outside the gene matches: 7. CDR3 nucleotides: TGTGCCACCAGTGCAGCCCTAGCGGGAGGGGACACAGATACGCAGTATTTT. Its translation: CATSAALAGGDTDTQYF.

This clonotype was seen more than once but under ten times. This rearrangement joins TRBV7-6 to TRBJ2-7, with TRBD1 matching 8 bases. Unmatched junction bases numbered 14, after V lost 4 bases and J lost 6 bases. CDR3 size: 16 residues. Germline loops: CDR1 SGHVS, CDR2 FNYEAQ. CDR3 nucleotides: TGTGCCAGCAGCTCGATCGGGGGAGACAGGGGTAGCGAGCAGTACTTC. Amino acids: CASSSIGGDRGSEQYF. The entire variable domain, with the rest obtained from reference TRBV7-6 and TRBJ2-7, is as follows: GAGVSQSPRYKVTKRGQDVALRCDPISGHVSLYWYRQALGQGPEFLTYFNYEAQQDKSGLPNDRFSAERPEGSISTLTIQRTEQRDSAMYRCASSSIGGDRGSEQYFGPGTRLTVT.